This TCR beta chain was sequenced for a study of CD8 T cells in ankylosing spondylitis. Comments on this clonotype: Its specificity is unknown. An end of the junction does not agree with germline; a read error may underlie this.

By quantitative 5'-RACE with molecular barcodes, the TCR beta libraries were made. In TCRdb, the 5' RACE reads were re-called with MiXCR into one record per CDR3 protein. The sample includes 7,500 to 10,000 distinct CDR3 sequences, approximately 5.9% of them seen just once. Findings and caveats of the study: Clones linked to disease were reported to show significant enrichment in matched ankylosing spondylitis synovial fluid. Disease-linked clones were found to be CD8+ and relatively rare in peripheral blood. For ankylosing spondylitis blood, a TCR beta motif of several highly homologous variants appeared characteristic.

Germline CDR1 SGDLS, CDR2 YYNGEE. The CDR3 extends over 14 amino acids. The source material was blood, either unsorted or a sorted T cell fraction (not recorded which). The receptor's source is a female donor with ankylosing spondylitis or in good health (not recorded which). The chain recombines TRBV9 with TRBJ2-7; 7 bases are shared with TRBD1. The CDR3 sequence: CVSSVGAGGYEQYF. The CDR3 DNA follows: TGTGTCAGCAGCGTTGGGGCAGGGGGCTACGAGCAGTACTTC.